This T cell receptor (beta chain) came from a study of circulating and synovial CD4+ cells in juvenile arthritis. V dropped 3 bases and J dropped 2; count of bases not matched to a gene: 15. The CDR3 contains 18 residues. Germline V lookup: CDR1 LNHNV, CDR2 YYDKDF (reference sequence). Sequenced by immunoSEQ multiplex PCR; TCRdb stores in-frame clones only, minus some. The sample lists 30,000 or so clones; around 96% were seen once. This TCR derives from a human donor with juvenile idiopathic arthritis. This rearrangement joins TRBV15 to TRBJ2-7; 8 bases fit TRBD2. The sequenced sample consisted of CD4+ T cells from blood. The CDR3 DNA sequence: TGTGCCACCAGCAGGGGGACTGAAGGACTAGCCCTGCCCTACGAGCAGTACTTC. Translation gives CATSRGTEGLALPYEQYF.